The 7 T cell receptor beta chains below all came from one sample that was sequenced in a study of T cell changes during pregnancy in multiple sclerosis. Only in-frame clones appear in the TCRdb table, and some are missing; sequencing was by immunoSEQ multiplex PCR. The data contain tens of thousands of clones, around 92% of them singletons. The sequencing used peripheral blood, collected after pregnancy. The receptors were sampled from a female donor with multiple sclerosis, enrolled in a pregnancy study.

The chain employs TRBV6-6 and TRBJ2-5, with D tentatively TRBD1 (5 bases). The germline V gene has CDR1 MNHNY and CDR2 SVGAGI (reference sequence). The CDR3 contains 13 residues. V lost 8 bases and J 2 bases, leaving 12 bases between the germline ends. The CDR3 is CASVGADQETQYF. The CDR3 DNA reads as TGTGCCAGCGTAGGGGCAGATCAAGAGACCCAGTACTTC.

V gene TRBV2 combines with J gene TRBJ1-2, with D maybe TRBD1 (6 bases). The CDR3 has 14 residues. The V gene's germline CDR1 is SNHLY and CDR2 FYNNEI. Trimming removed 8 bases at V and 3 bases at J, with 16 bases between. As DNA, the CDR3 is TGTGCCAGCTCAAAGGGGGTAGGGGACTATGGCTACACCTTC. Protein sequence: CASSKGVGDYGYTF.

The gene calls are TRBV19 and TRBJ1-1; 7 nucleotides line up with TRBD1. The CDR3 contains 13 residues. V was clipped by 8 bases and J by 1 base; unmatched bases: 4. CDR1 is LNHDA, CDR2 SQIVND, per germline (reference sequence). The CDR3 region is CASRDRENTEAFF. The DNA for the CDR3 is TGTGCCAGTCGAGACAGGGAGAACACTGAAGCTTTCTTT.

The V gene is TRBV30, the J gene TRBJ1-2, with a weak D call TRBD1 (6 bases). Looked up from germline, CDR1 is GTSNPN and CDR2 is SVGIG (reference sequence). The CDR3 contains 14 residues. V lost 4 bases and J 5 bases, leaving 17 bases between the germline ends. The CDR3 region has the DNA TGTGCCTGGAACCCACCCGGGGACACTTATGGCTACACCTTC. Translating it yields CAWNPPGDTYGYTF.

This chain uses TRBV9 with TRBJ2-5, with a weak D call TRBD1 (5 bases). This CDR3 spans 16 amino acids. V was shortened by 4 bases and J by 4 bases, with 20 bases between the two germline ends. Per germline, CDR1 SGDLS and CDR2 YYNGEE. CDR3 DNA sequence: TGTGCCAGCAGCCCAGCCTCATCAGGGTCAGGAGAGACCCAGTACTTC. Translating it yields CASSPASSGSGETQYF.

This CDR3 is CASSSTQNTEAFF. DNA for the CDR3: TGTGCCAGCAGCTCTACCCAGAACACTGAAGCTTTCTTT. The chain recombines TRBV7-7 with TRBJ1-1, with no clear D. Trimming stripped 4 bases from V and 1 base from J, with 7 bases between. Germline values: CDR1 SSHAT, CDR2 FNYEAQ (reference sequence). The CDR3 length is 13 residues.

The rearrangement joins TRBV12-5 to TRBJ1-2, with D perhaps matching TRBD1 (6 bases). The germline CDR1 and CDR2 sequences are LGHNT and FRNRAP. The CDR3 loop spans 15 amino acids. V lost 1 base and J lost 4, with 13 bases in between. The CDR3 sequence is CASGLGQQGGYGYTF. In DNA form, the CDR3 reads TGTGCTAGTGGTTTGGGACAACAGGGTGGCTATGGCTACACCTTC. Full variable domain (outside the CDR3, taken from reference TRBV12-5 and TRBJ1-2): DARVTQTPRHKVTEMGQEVTMRCQPILGHNTVFWYRQTMMQGLELLAYFRNRAPLDDSGMPKDRFSAEMPDATLATLKIQPSEPRDSAVYFCASGLGQQGGYGYTFGSGTRLTVV.